These 5 T cell receptor beta chains were all obtained from the same sample, sequenced in a study of control samples from healthy donors and cancer patients. Assay used: immunoSEQ multiplex PCR; TCRdb lists only in-frame clones, some missing. There are a few hundred thousand clones in the sample; about 93% occur only once, and around 6.5% lies in the top ten. The specimen sequenced was PBMCs. The source of these receptors is a middle-aged man with head and neck cancer.

The chain uses TRBV5-4 and TRBJ1-2, with D possibly matching TRBD1 (6 bases). The CDR3 is 12 amino acids. The germline V gene encodes CDR1 SGHNT and CDR2 YYREEE (reference sequence). Trimming left V 3 bases short and J 8 bases short, with 11 bases between. The CDR3 nucleotides are TGTGCCAGCAGCTCAGGGGAGGGAGGCTACACCTTC. As protein: CASSSGEGGYTF.

This clone was seen a single time. V is TRBV9 and J is TRBJ2-5; 7 bases are a match to TRBD2. The germline CDR1 and CDR2 sequences are SGDLS and YYNGEE. V shed 3 bases and J 5 bases; nucleotides not matched to a gene: 10. The CDR3 length is 15 residues. The CDR3 here is CASSGTGAGGETQYF. CDR3 DNA: TGTGCCAGCAGCGGGACGGGAGCCGGGGGGGAGACCCAGTACTTC.

This chain links TRBV11-2 with TRBJ2-7; D is unclear. Per germline, CDR1 SGHAT and CDR2 FQNNGV. This CDR3 contains 13 residues. The V end was cut by 1 base, the J end by 3 bases, with 7 bases between. The CDR3 reads CASSLGSRYEQYF. The CDR3 bases are TGTGCCAGCAGCTTAGGGAGCCGCTACGAGCAGTACTTC.

The CDR3 DNA sequence: TGTGCCGCGGGCAGATTGGACGAGCAGTACTTC. Translation gives CAAGRLDEQYF. This chain links TRBV27 with TRBJ2-7; maybe TRBD2 (5 bases). With 11 bases removed from V and 5 bases from J, the gap between germline ends came to 13 bases. The CDR3 is 11 amino acids. CDR1 MNHEY and CDR2 SMNVEV come from the germline V gene (reference sequence).

The chain combines TRBV7-2 with TRBJ1-2, with D unresolved. Germline V gene sequence: CDR1 SGHTA, CDR2 FQGNSA. The ends were cut back, 5 bases at V and 6 bases at J, with 19 bases in the middle. There are 15 residues in the CDR3. CDR3 amino acids: CASSLKFFESNGYTF. CDR3 nucleotide sequence: TGTGCCAGCAGCCTCAAGTTTTTTGAGAGTAATGGCTACACCTTC.